This paragraph reports one TCR beta chain. Its antigen is unknown. The data stem from a study of chemoradiotherapy in HPV16-positive cancers. Study-level findings and limits: In HPV16-positive patients, HPV-responsive T-cell expansion tracked better recurrence-free survival. Functional assays defining HPV-specific T cells used only two HPV16-positive patients.

The method was immunoSEQ multiplex PCR; TCRdb's version includes in-frame clones alone and lacks a portion of them. Among approximately 12,000 clones, around 90% were seen once, and the ten largest hold 2.7%. The V and J ends lost 1 base and 11 bases respectively, with 21 bases between them. Germline-derived CDR1 and CDR2 are SGHTA and FQGTGA. This CDR3 has 16 amino acids. The chain joins TRBV7-3 to TRBJ1-5; D call uncertain. This sample was taken from a patient who underwent chemoradiotherapy. This TCR was sampled from a human donor with HPV-associated anogenital cancer. For the CDR3, the DNA is TGTGCCAGCAGCTTAAATTCTCTCGGAACCCAATCAGCCCAGCATTTT. Translating gives CASSLNSLGTQSAQHF.